The 21 T cell receptor beta chains below were found in one sample sequenced in a study of T cells in Graves' hyperthyroidism and ophthalmopathy. The TCR beta CDR3 regions underwent amplification using RNA transcripts as the source. First-round RT-PCR with HTBI primers amplified the TCR CDR3 region. TCRdb passed the multiplex PCR reads through MiXCR, listing each CDR3 protein once. The sample contains approximately 740,000 distinct CDR3 sequences, approximately 14% of which appear only once. The sequenced sample was blood. The receptors shown here come from a young woman with Graves' hyperthyroidism.

This clonotype was seen repeatedly, ten times or more. This chain uses TRBV11-2 with TRBJ2-5; tentative D call: TRBD1 (5 bases). The CDR3 covers 15 residues. Trimming took 0 bases from V and 5 from J, leaving 13 bases between them. Looked up from germline, CDR1 is SGHAT and CDR2 is FQNNGV. This CDR3 reads CASSLEGLVGETQYF. In DNA, the CDR3 is TGTGCCAGCAGCTTAGAGGGGCTCGTCGGGGAGACCCAGTACTTC.

A remark on this clonotype: One end of the junction is discordant with germline, which a read error may explain. V usage is TRBV5-1 and J usage is TRBJ2-3; TRBD1 matches 8 bases. This CDR3 has 15 residues. Germline CDR1 and CDR2: SGHRS and YFSETQ. CDR3 sequence reads: CASTIGQGLTDTQYF. In DNA form, the CDR3 reads TGTGCCAGCACCATTGGACAGGGTCTCACAGATACGCAGTATTTT.

The gene calls are TRBV19 and TRBJ1-2; D not certain. Between the trimmed V and J ends, which lost 3 bases and 3 bases, there was a span of 17 bases. This CDR3 contains 16 residues. Germline V gene lookup returns CDR1 LNHDA and CDR2 SQIVND (reference sequence). CDR3 loop: CASSMGNSPAHYGYTF. CDR3 coding DNA: TGTGCCAGTAGTATGGGAAACAGTCCCGCGCACTATGGCTACACCTTC.

This clonotype occurred many times. The V call is TRBV13, the J call TRBJ2-7, with D tentatively TRBD2 (6 bases). V lost 4 bases, J lost 2 bases, and 15 bases lay in between. The CDR3 consists of 15 residues. CDR1 and CDR2 from the germline V gene are PRHDT and FYEKMQ (reference sequence). CDR3 residues: CASSSGGEPPYEQYF. The CDR3 nucleotides read TGTGCCAGCAGCTCCGGGGGAGAACCCCCCTACGAGCAGTACTTC.

V is TRBV6-1 and J is TRBJ2-7; the D gene is possibly TRBD1 (5 bases). Germline V lookup: CDR1 MNHNS, CDR2 SASEGT. The length of the CDR3 is 14 residues. Trimming shortened V by 6 bases and J by 3 bases, and 15 bases separated the two germline ends. CDR3 amino acids: CASRVQGFYYEQYF. The CDR3 DNA sequence: TGTGCCAGCAGAGTGCAGGGATTTTACTACGAGCAGTACTTC.

In the case of this clonotype: A read error may be the cause here, since a much bigger clone is one base away. The CDR3 DNA reads TGTGTCAGCAGCCCTCCCAATTCCTACGAGCAGTACTTC. It codes for CVSSPPNSYEQYF. This chain connects TRBV7-3 to TRBJ2-7; D gene unclear. Germline CDR1 reads SGHTA; CDR2 reads FQGTGA. There are 13 residues in the CDR3.

Ten or more counts support this clonotype. This sequence joins TRBV2 and TRBJ2-7, with 10 bases identical to TRBD1. Germline-derived CDR1 and CDR2 are SNHLY and FYNNEI. CDR3 length: 15 residues. J gave up 3 bases and V 6 bases, and 8 bases lay outside the gene matches. The CDR3 loop reads CASSGGTGAGYEQYF. CDR3 nucleotides: TGTGCCAGCAGCGGGGGGACAGGGGCGGGCTACGAGCAGTACTTC.

This clonotype came up many times. V gene TRBV18 combines with J gene TRBJ1-1, with TRBD1 matching 8 bases. CDR3 size: 12 residues. V lost 6 bases, J lost 10 bases, and 7 bases stayed unmatched. Germline values: CDR1 KGHSH, CDR2 LQKENI. CDR3 in DNA: TGTGCCAGCTCCCAAGACAGGGGTTCAGCTTTCTTT. Its protein product is CASSQDRGSAFF.

This clonotype was observed many times. The rearrangement links TRBV20-1 to TRBJ2-7; the D gene is possibly TRBD1 (6 bases). The CDR3 runs 14 residues. The V and J ends lost 1 base and 3 bases respectively, with 13 bases between them. Germline CDR1 reads DFQATT; CDR2 reads SNEGSKA (reference sequence). The CDR3 region is CSARVLGDIYEQYF. DNA of the CDR3: TGCAGTGCTAGAGTGCTTGGGGACATCTACGAGCAGTACTTC.

The chain carries TRBV20-1 and TRBJ2-1; 12 bases fit TRBD1. The V gene end was trimmed by 4 bases and the J gene end by 9 bases; junction bases not matched to a gene: 7. The CDR3 runs to 14 residues. Germline V gives CDR1 DFQATT, CDR2 SNEGSKA (reference sequence). CDR3 sequence (DNA): TGCAGTGCTACCCGGGACAGGGGGCCTGTTGAGCAGTTCTTC. Translated, it gives CSATRDRGPVEQFF.

Notes on this clonotype: Possible read error: a much larger clone is one base away. V and J are TRBV5-1 and TRBJ2-2; D remains ambiguous. CDR3 length: 17 residues. Germline CDR1 and CDR2: SGHRS and YFSETQ. Trimming took 3 bases from V and 1 from J, leaving 16 bases between them. CDR3 sequence (DNA): TGCGCCAGCAGCTCGTCCGGGCTCGGACGGAACACCGGGGAGCTGTTTTTT. Protein sequence: CASSSSGLGRNTGELFF.

This clonotype was recorded a few times. The V gene is TRBV29-1, the J gene TRBJ2-5; no reliable D call. The CDR3 extends over 12 amino acids. Germline V gene lookup returns CDR1 SQVTM and CDR2 ANQGSEA. V was trimmed by 4 bases and J by 4 bases, leaving 10 bases between them. The CDR3 is CSVGKGSETQYF. The CDR3 DNA reads as TGCAGCGTTGGGAAAGGTTCAGAGACCCAGTACTTC.

This clonotype was recorded many times. This chain connects TRBV27 to TRBJ2-5, with TRBD1 matching over 10 bases. V shed 7 bases, J shed 7 bases, and the junction held 6 bases outside the gene matches. The CDR3 is 13 amino acids. Germline V gives CDR1 MNHEY, CDR2 SMNVEV (reference sequence). This CDR3 reads CASNRGQGSTQYF. CDR3 coding DNA: TGTGCCAGCAACAGGGGACAGGGGTCGACCCAGTACTTC.

V gene TRBV6-9 combines with J gene TRBJ1-6; D remains ambiguous. Trimming shortened V by 3 bases and J by 4 bases, and 10 bases separated the two germline ends. The CDR3 extends over 15 amino acids. Germline lookup yields CDR1 MNHGY and CDR2 SVAAGI. The CDR3 nucleotides are TGTGCCAGCAGTTACTCGAAGGAATATAATTCACCCCTCCACTTT. Translated: CASSYSKEYNSPLHF.

This rearrangement joins TRBV15 to TRBJ1-4, with D perhaps TRBD1 (6 bases). CDR3 size: 16 residues. Trimming cost V 0 bases and J 8 bases, with 16 bases left between them. Looked up from germline, CDR1 is LNHNV and CDR2 is YYDKDF (reference sequence). In nucleotides, the CDR3 is TGTGCCACCAGCAGAGATCGCGGAGCAGGGGAGGAAAAACTGTTTTTT. Translating it yields CATSRDRGAGEEKLFF.

This clonotype was detected a few times. The chain joins TRBV20-1 to TRBJ2-1; 8 positions agree with TRBD2. The CDR3 loop spans 18 amino acids. Germline CDR1 and CDR2: DFQATT and SNEGSKA (reference sequence). V trimming: 3 bases; J trimming: 3 bases; junction bases outside the gene matches: 16. Here the CDR3 DNA reads TGCAGTGCTAGGGGAAGAATAGCGGGAATGGTTAACTACAATGAGCAGTTCTTC. This gives the protein CSARGRIAGMVNYNEQFF.

This chain uses TRBV5-6 with TRBJ1-6; D is unresolved. The CDR3 runs 14 residues. V shed 1 base and J shed 8 bases, with 10 bases lying between them. Germline V gene sequence: CDR1 SGHDT, CDR2 YYEEEE. The CDR3 DNA is TGTGCCAGCAGCTTGAGGCAGAACGATTCACCCCTCCACTTT. As protein: CASSLRQNDSPLHF.

This clonotype has only one observation. Here the CDR3 reads CASSKGQGITGELFF. The CDR3 coding sequence is TGCGCCAGCAGCAAGGGACAGGGGATCACCGGGGAGCTGTTTTTT. This chain links TRBV5-1 with TRBJ2-2, with TRBD1 matching over 10 bases. This CDR3 comprises 15 residues. Trimming removed 4 bases from V and 4 bases from J; junction bases left unmatched: 4. Per the germline V gene, CDR1 is SGHRS and CDR2 is YFSETQ.

There are many counts of this clonotype. CDR3 nucleotides: TGTGCCAGCAGTTCCCCAGGGGGCGGAGCGGAGACCCAGTACTTC. As protein: CASSSPGGGAETQYF. V is TRBV28 and J is TRBJ2-5; 8 bases are shared with TRBD1. CDR1 is MDHEN and CDR2 is SYDVKM in the germline V gene. The CDR3 consists of 15 residues. With V trimmed by 4 bases and J by 5 bases, 9 bases remained unmatched.

This clonotype was detected ten times or more. J is TRBJ2-7 and V is TRBV27; 9 bases are a match to TRBD1. The V gene's germline CDR1 is MNHEY and CDR2 SMNVEV (reference sequence). The CDR3 runs to 15 residues. Germline trimming cut 6 bases from V and 4 bases from J; bases unmatched to any gene: 10. In DNA form, the CDR3 reads TGTGCCAGCAGATTACAGGGGGCACTTCAGTACGAGCAGTACTTC. Amino acid sequence: CASRLQGALQYEQYF.

A remark on this clonotype: This may arise from a read error, as a much more abundant clone is one base away. In this CDR3 the conserved last residue, phenylalanine or tryptophan, is missing, so a read error is likely. The genes are TRBV18 and TRBJ1-2; 7 positions match TRBD1. The CDR3 covers 17 residues. After removal of 3 bases from V and 2 bases from J, the junction contained 12 bases not matched to a gene. CDR1 and CDR2 (germline): KGHSH, LQKENI. CDR3 loop: CASSPTVAGTENYGYTL. CDR3 sequence (DNA): TGTGCCAGCTCACCTACAGTGGCCGGGACAGAGAACTATGGCTACACCCTC.